The rows below give T cell receptor beta chains drawn from one sample of a study of blood T cells in healthy people across ages. TCRdb used MiXCR to reprocess the 5' RACE reads, holding one entry per CDR3 protein. The repertoire holds 550,000 to 650,000 distinct CDR3 sequences, about 25% seen once, with over 3.5% in the top ten. Another study also made use of these data, one on T cells of mothers and their children.

The specimen sequenced was blood. The receptors shown here come from a boy between 2 and 10 years old in good health. Both conserved end residues are part of each CDR3. Fields, in order: clone size, D gene, CDR3 length, V gene, J gene, CDR3 DNA, CDR3 protein. A D gene is named only where the DNA matches it firmly. The size of a clone is reported for some rows only, either as once, few or many, or as a class for expanded clones.

clone size: once
D gene: -
CDR3 length: 15
V gene: TRBV5-1
J gene: TRBJ2-3
CDR3 DNA: TGCGCCAGCAGCTCGGCAGATCCACCCACAGATACGCAGTATTTT
CDR3 protein: CASSSADPPTDTQYF

clone size: few
D gene: TRBD1
CDR3 length: 16
V gene: TRBV5-1
J gene: TRBJ1-4
CDR3 DNA: TGCGCCAGCAGCATGTACTATGGGGACAGGGGTGAAAAACTGTTTTTT
CDR3 protein: CASSMYYGDRGEKLFF

clone size: -
D gene: -
CDR3 length: 12
V gene: TRBV6-2/TRBV6-3
J gene: TRBJ2-3
CDR3 DNA: TGTGCCAGCAGCCAGGCCGCACCCCAGGAGTATTTT
CDR3 protein: CASSQAAPQEYF

clone size: -
D gene: TRBD2
CDR3 length: 15
V gene: TRBV6-4
J gene: TRBJ2-7
CDR3 DNA: TGTGCCAGCACTAGCCGGGGAGGGGACCCCTACGAGCAGTACTTC
CDR3 protein: CASTSRGGDPYEQYF

clone size: few
D gene: -
CDR3 length: 12
V gene: TRBV27
J gene: TRBJ2-1
CDR3 DNA: TGTGCCAGCAGTCTCACCGGGGCAGAGCAGTTCTTC
CDR3 protein: CASSLTGAEQFF

clone size: few
D gene: -
CDR3 length: 15
V gene: TRBV9
J gene: TRBJ2-5
CDR3 DNA: TGTGCCAGCAGCGATGAAAGGGGGAAACAAGAGACCCAGTACTTC
CDR3 protein: CASSDERGKQETQYF

clone size: few
D gene: -
CDR3 length: 14
V gene: TRBV24-1
J gene: TRBJ2-5
CDR3 DNA: TGTGCCACCAGTGGGTTGGACGGAGTAGAGACCCAGTACTTC
CDR3 protein: CATSGLDGVETQYF

clone size: -
D gene: -
CDR3 length: 18
V gene: TRBV11-2
J gene: TRBJ1-2
CDR3 DNA: TGTGCCAGCAGCCCCGTGAGGGCCTCCAGTCAAGGGGGCTATGGCTACACCTTC
CDR3 protein: CASSPVRASSQGGYGYTF

clone size: few
D gene: TRBD2
CDR3 length: 14
V gene: TRBV2
J gene: TRBJ2-7
CDR3 DNA: TGTGCCAGCAGCCTCGATGCTAGCGGGAGCGAGCAGTACTTC
CDR3 protein: CASSLDASGSEQYF

clone size: few
D gene: -
CDR3 length: 14
V gene: TRBV28
J gene: TRBJ1-1
CDR3 DNA: TGTGCCAGCAGTTCCCCGGGGCAAAGGGGATGGGCTTTCTTT
CDR3 protein: CASSSPGQRGWAFF

clone size: few
D gene: -
CDR3 length: 16
V gene: TRBV12-5
J gene: TRBJ1-5
CDR3 DNA: TGTGCTAGTGGTTTGGTCGGGACGGATAGCAATCAGCCCCAGCATTTT
CDR3 protein: CASGLVGTDSNQPQHF

clone size: -
D gene: TRBD2
CDR3 length: 16
V gene: TRBV2
J gene: TRBJ2-3
CDR3 DNA: TGTGCCAGCAGTGTCCCAGGACTAGCCTCCACAGATACGCAGTATTTT
CDR3 protein: CASSVPGLASTDTQYF

clone size: -
D gene: -
CDR3 length: 15
V gene: TRBV10-3
J gene: TRBJ1-4
CDR3 DNA: TGTGCCATCAGTGAGGGAGGACCGGGTACCGAAAAACTGTTTTTT
CDR3 protein: CAISEGGPGTEKLFF

clone size: few
D gene: -
CDR3 length: 12
V gene: TRBV9
J gene: TRBJ1-6
CDR3 DNA: TGTGCCAGCAGGCAGGGGAATTCACCCCTCCACTTT
CDR3 protein: CASRQGNSPLHF